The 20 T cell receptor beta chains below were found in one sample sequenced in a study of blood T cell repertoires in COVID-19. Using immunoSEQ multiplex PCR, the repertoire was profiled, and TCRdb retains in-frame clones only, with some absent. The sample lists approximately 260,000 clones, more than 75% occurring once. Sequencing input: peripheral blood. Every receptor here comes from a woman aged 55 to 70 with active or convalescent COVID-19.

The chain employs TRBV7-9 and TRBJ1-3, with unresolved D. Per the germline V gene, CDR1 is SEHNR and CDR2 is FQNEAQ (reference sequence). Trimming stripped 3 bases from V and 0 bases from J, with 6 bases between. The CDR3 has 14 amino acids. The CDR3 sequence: CASSFSGSGNTIYF. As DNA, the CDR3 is TGTGCCAGCAGCTTTTCGGGCTCTGGAAACACCATATATTTT.

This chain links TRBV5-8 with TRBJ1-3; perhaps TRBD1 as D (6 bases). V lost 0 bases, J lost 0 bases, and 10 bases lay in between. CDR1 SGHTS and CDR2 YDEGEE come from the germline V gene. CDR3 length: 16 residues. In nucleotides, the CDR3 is TGTGCCAGCAGCTTGGGGGGGCTACGCTCTGGAAACACCATATATTTT. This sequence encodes CASSLGGLRSGNTIYF.

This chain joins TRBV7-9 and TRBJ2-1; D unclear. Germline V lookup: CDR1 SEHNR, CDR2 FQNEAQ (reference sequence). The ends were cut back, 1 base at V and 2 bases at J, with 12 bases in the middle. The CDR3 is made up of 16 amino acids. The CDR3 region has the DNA TGTGCCAGCAGCTTAGACGCGGCTAGTGCCTACAATGAGCAGTTCTTC. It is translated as CASSLDAASAYNEQFF.

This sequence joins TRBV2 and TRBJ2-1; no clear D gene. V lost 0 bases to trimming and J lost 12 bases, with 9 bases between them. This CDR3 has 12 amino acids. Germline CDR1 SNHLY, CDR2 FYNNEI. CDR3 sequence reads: CASSEASPRQFF. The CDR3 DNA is TGTGCCAGCAGTGAAGCTAGCCCTCGGCAGTTCTTC.

For the CDR3, the DNA is TGTGCCAGCAGTTACCTCGGGGGTCCCGACTATGGCTACACCTTC. It yields the protein CASSYLGGPDYGYTF. The chain couples TRBV6-5 to TRBJ1-2, with TRBD1 as a possible D gene (5 bases). Germline V lookup: CDR1 MNHEY, CDR2 SVGAGI. CDR3 size: 15 residues. Trimming stripped 2 bases from V and 3 bases from J, with 13 bases between.

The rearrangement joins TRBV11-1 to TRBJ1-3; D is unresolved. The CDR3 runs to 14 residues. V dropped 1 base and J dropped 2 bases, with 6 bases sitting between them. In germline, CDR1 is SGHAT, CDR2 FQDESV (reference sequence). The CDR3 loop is CASSLVGTGNTIYF. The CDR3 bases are TGTGCCAGCAGCTTAGTCGGGACTGGAAACACCATATATTTT.

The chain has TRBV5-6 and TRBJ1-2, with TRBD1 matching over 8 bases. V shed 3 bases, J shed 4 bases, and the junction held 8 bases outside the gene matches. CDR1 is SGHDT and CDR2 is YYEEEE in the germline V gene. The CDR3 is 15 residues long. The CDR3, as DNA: TGTGCCAGCAGCTACCGGACAGGGAAGGGCTATGGCTACACCTTC. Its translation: CASSYRTGKGYGYTF.

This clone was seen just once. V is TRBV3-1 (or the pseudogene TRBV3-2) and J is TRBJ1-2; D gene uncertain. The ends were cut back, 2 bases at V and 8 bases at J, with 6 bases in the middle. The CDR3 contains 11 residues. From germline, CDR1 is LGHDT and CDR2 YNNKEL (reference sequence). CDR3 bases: TGTGCCAGCAGCCAATACGAGGGCTACACCTTC. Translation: CASSQYEGYTF.

CDR3 sequence: CASSLVGGGPYNEQFF. The DNA for the CDR3 is TGTGCCAGCAGCTTAGTTGGCGGGGGCCCCTACAATGAGCAGTTCTTC. The chain links TRBV7-2 to TRBJ2-1; a weak D match, TRBD2 (7 bases). The CDR3 has 16 amino acids. Deletions cut 1 base from V and 2 bases from J, with 12 bases between. Germline V gene data show CDR1 as SGHTA and CDR2 as FQGNSA. The whole variable domain, filled in from reference TRBV7-2 and TRBJ2-1, reads GAGVSQSPSNKVTEKGKDVELRCDPISGHTALYWYRQSLGQGLEFLIYFQGNSAPDKSGLPSDRFSAERTGGSVSTLTIQRTQQEDSAVYLCASSLVGGGPYNEQFFGPGTRLTVL.

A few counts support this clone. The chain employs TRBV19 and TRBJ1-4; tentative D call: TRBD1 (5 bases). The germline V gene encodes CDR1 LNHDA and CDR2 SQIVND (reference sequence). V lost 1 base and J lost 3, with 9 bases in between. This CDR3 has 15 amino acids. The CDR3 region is CASSIGQISNEKLFF. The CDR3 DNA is TGTGCCAGTAGTATAGGACAGATATCTAATGAAAAACTGTTTTTT.

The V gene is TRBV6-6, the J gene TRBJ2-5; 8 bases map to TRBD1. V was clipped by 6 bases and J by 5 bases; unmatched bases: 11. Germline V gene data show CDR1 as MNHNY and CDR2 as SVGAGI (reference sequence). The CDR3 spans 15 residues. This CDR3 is CASSPGQGSTETQYF. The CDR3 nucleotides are TGTGCCAGCAGCCCTGGACAGGGCTCCACGGAGACCCAGTACTTC.

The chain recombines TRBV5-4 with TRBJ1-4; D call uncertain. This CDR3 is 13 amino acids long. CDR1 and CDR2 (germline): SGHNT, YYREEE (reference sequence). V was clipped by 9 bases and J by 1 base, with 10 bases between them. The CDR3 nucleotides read TGTGCCACCTCTTCCGGAACTAATGAAAAACTGTTTTTT. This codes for CATSSGTNEKLFF.

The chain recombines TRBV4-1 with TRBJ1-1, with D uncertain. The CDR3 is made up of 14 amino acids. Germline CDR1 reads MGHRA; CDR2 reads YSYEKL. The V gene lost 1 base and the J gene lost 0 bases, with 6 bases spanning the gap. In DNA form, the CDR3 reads TGCGCCAGCAGCCAAGCGTCGGTGAACACTGAAGCTTTCTTT. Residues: CASSQASVNTEAFF.

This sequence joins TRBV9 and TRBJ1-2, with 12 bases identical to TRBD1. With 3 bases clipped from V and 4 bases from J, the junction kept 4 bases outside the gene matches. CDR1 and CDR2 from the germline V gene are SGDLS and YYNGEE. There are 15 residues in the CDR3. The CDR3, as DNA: TGTGCCAGCAGCGGGGGACAGGGGGCTGTCTATGGCTACACCTTC. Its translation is CASSGGQGAVYGYTF.

In DNA, the CDR3 is TGTGCCAGCAGCTTAGAGGCGCGGGGGGGGGATACGCAGTATTTT. Protein: CASSLEARGGDTQYF. The chain couples TRBV11-2 to TRBJ2-3, with 9 bases aligning to TRBD2. Trimming removed 0 bases from V and 6 bases from J; junction bases left unmatched: 4. CDR1 is SGHAT, CDR2 FQNNGV, per germline. The CDR3 runs 15 residues.

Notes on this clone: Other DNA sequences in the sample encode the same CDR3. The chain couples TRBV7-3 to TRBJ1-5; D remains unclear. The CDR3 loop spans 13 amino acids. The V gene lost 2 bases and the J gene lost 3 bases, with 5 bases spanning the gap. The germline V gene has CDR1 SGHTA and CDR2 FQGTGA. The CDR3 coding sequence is TGTGCCAGCAGCTTAGGGCCCAATCAGCCCCAGCATTTT. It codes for CASSLGPNQPQHF.

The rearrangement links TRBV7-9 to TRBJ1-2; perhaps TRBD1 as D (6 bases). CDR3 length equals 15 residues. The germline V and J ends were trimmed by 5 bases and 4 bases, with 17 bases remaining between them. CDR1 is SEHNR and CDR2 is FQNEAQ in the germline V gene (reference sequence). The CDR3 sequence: CASSPGQRIIYGYTF. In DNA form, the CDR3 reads TGTGCCAGCAGCCCTGGACAGAGGATTATCTATGGCTACACCTTC. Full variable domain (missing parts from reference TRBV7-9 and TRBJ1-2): DTGVSQNPRHKITKRGQNVTFRCDPISEHNRLYWYRQTLGQGPEFLTYFQNEAQLEKSRLLSDRFSAERPKGSFSTLEIQRTEQGDSAMYLCASSPGQRIIYGYTFGSGTRLTVV.

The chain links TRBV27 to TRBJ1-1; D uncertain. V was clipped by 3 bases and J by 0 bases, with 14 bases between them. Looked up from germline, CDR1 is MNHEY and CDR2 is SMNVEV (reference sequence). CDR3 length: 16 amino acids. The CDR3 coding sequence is TGTGCCAGCAGTTTTTACAGCCCAAGGATGAACACTGAAGCTTTCTTT. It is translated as CASSFYSPRMNTEAFF.

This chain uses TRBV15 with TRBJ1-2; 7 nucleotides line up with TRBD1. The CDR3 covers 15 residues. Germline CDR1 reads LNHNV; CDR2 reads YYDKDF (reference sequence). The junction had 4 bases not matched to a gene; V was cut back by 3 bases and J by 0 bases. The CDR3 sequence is CATSRSQGANYGYTF. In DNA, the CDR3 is TGTGCCACCAGCAGGTCGCAGGGGGCTAACTATGGCTACACCTTC.

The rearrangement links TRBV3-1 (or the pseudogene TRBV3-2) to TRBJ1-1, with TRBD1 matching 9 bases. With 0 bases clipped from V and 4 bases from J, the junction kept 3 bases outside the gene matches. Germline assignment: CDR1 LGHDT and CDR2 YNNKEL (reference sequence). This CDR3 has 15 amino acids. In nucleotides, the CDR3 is TGTGCCAGCAGCCAAGAACAGGGGGCTGTCACTGAAGCTTTCTTT. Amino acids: CASSQEQGAVTEAFF.